This T cell receptor (beta chain) was retrieved from a study of T cells after yellow fever vaccination. By share, this clonotype ranks as medium-sized. Antigen: not known. The study made its TCR cDNA through 5'RACE template switching. That step introduced a universal primer site along with UMIs. TCRdb ran MiXCR on the 5' RACE reads and lists one entry per CDR3 protein. The sample lists about 580,000 distinct CDR3 sequences, 17% occurring once. Study-wide results and caveats: Reappearing after the booster were most of the clones from primary vaccination (around 96% CD4, approximately 85% CD8). Clonotypes shared by both compartments, CD4 and CD8, made up a small share. Contaminating bulk clonotypes could be abundant in FACS-sorted repertoires.

J lost 9 bases, V lost 7 bases, and 10 bases had no gene match. The CDR3 loop spans 15 amino acids. The source is a man younger than 35 who received the YFV17D yellow fever vaccine. V is TRBV12-3 or TRBV12-4 and J is TRBJ2-1; 12 nucleotides align to TRBD2. The sample consisted of PBMCs, taken 5 days after the first yellow fever vaccination. The CDR3 spells CASTRASGGAGEQFF. In DNA, the CDR3 is TGTGCCAGCACCCGGGCTAGCGGGGGGGCCGGTGAGCAGTTCTTC.